A single sample gave rise to the 13 T cell receptor beta chains below, sequenced in a study of blood T cell repertoires in COVID-19. Using immunoSEQ multiplex PCR, the repertoire was profiled, and TCRdb retains in-frame clones only, with some absent. The sample includes about 440,000 clones, 87% of them seen just once. Sequenced: PBMCs or T cells enriched from blood (not recorded which). The receptors shown here come from a woman younger than 35 with acute COVID-19.

This chain connects TRBV12-3 or TRBV12-4 to TRBJ1-2; D gene uncertain. Trimming pared 5 bases from V and 2 bases from J, leaving 9 bases between. The CDR3 spans 13 residues. CDR3: CASSRRENYGYTF. DNA for the CDR3: TGTGCCAGCAGTCGGAGAGAAAACTATGGCTACACCTTC.

V gene TRBV19 combines with J gene TRBJ2-1; D is unclear. CDR1 is LNHDA, CDR2 SQIVND, per germline (reference sequence). This CDR3 has 14 amino acids. V gave up 0 bases and J gave up 3 bases, with 6 bases separating them. CDR3 coding DNA: TGTGCCAGTAGTATAGACAGGATCTACAATGAGCAGTTCTTC. Translation gives CASSIDRIYNEQFF.

The J gene is TRBJ1-2, the V gene TRBV2, with D tentatively TRBD1 (5 bases). Germline CDR1 SNHLY, CDR2 FYNNEI. The V end was cut by 1 base, the J end by 5 bases, with 8 bases between. The CDR3 spans 13 residues. CDR3 residues: CASSEVGRYGYTF. Here the CDR3 DNA reads TGTGCCAGCAGTGAAGTGGGGCGATATGGCTACACCTTC.

The DNA of the CDR3 is TGCGCCAGCAGTGATAGCGGGAGCGCCAATGAGCAGTTCTTC. Translating it yields CASSDSGSANEQFF. The V and J genes are TRBV10-1 and TRBJ2-1, with 9 bases identical to TRBD2. Trimming at V came to 3 bases and at J to 6 bases, leaving 3 bases not matched to a gene. The length of the CDR3 is 14 residues. Looked up from germline, CDR1 is WNHNN and CDR2 is SYGVQD (reference sequence).

The chain is built from TRBV7-9 and TRBJ1-2, with a tentative D call TRBD1 (6 bases). Trimming stripped 1 base from V and 8 bases from J, with 14 bases between. The CDR3 is made up of 14 amino acids. CDR1 is SEHNR, CDR2 FQNEAQ, per germline (reference sequence). CDR3 DNA: TGTGCCAGCAGCTTAGGTGGGGGCGGTTACGGCTACACCTTC. It yields the protein CASSLGGGGYGYTF.

The rearrangement uses TRBV29-1 and TRBJ1-1; D is uncertain. The V gene's germline CDR1 is SQVTM and CDR2 ANQGSEA. V was shortened by 1 base and J by 4 bases, with 13 bases between the two germline ends. The CDR3 covers 14 residues. CDR3 bases: TGCAGCGTTGAAGGCCGGGAGAAGATCACTGAAGCTTTCTTT. It is translated as CSVEGREKITEAFF.

The chain joins TRBV18 to TRBJ1-1; tentatively, D is TRBD1 (6 bases). V was pared by 3 bases and J by 1 base, with 12 bases between. This CDR3 comprises 15 residues. Germline V lookup: CDR1 KGHSH, CDR2 LQKENI. CDR3 amino acids: CASSPNRGKNTEAFF. The CDR3 DNA reads as TGTGCCAGCTCACCGAATAGGGGGAAGAACACTGAAGCTTTCTTT.

The gene calls are TRBV4-3 and TRBJ2-7; 9 bases agree with TRBD2. Germline V CDR1 and CDR2: LGHNA, YSLEER. V was pared by 0 bases and J by 7 bases, with 10 bases of the junction left unmatched. The CDR3 covers 16 residues. The CDR3 coding sequence is TGCGCCAGCAGCCAAGATGGCGGCGGGAGGGCCGGGGAGCAGTACTTC. It specifies CASSQDGGGRAGEQYF.

The rearrangement joins TRBV30 to TRBJ1-1; the D gene is possibly TRBD1 (6 bases). Germline V gene sequence: CDR1 GTSNPN, CDR2 SVGIG (reference sequence). Trimming shortened V by 1 base and J by 4 bases, and 16 bases separated the two germline ends. The CDR3 runs to 15 residues. The CDR3 loop reads CAWSAMGHPLTEAFF. The CDR3 DNA reads as TGTGCCTGGAGTGCCATGGGACACCCACTCACTGAAGCTTTCTTT.

The V gene is TRBV9, the J gene TRBJ2-1; TRBD2 matches 8 bases. V was pared by 0 bases and J by 6 bases, with 8 bases of the junction left unmatched. Germline V gene data show CDR1 as SGDLS and CDR2 as YYNGEE. CDR3 size: 16 residues. CDR3 region: CASSVAIREGVNEQFF. The DNA for the CDR3 is TGTGCCAGCAGCGTAGCTATTCGGGAGGGGGTCAATGAGCAGTTCTTC.

The chain carries TRBV24-1 and TRBJ2-7, with a tentative D call TRBD1 (6 bases). The CDR3 contains 14 residues. Germline V gene lookup returns CDR1 KGHDR and CDR2 SFDVKD. V dropped 7 bases and J dropped 1 base, with 13 bases sitting between them. The CDR3 is CATSAGTPSYEQYF. The CDR3 coding sequence is TGTGCCACCAGCGCAGGGACACCTTCCTACGAGCAGTACTTC.

The rearrangement joins TRBV7-9 to TRBJ1-5; D perhaps matches TRBD1 (6 bases). The CDR3 has 14 amino acids. V was clipped by 1 base and J by 6 bases, with 10 bases between them. The germline V gene encodes CDR1 SEHNR and CDR2 FQNEAQ (reference sequence). CDR3 sequence: CASSLGGLGQPQHF. The CDR3 coding sequence is TGTGCCAGCAGCTTAGGGGGGCTGGGTCAGCCCCAGCATTTT.

The gene calls are TRBV2 and TRBJ2-7, with D perhaps matching TRBD1 (5 bases). The germline V gene has CDR1 SNHLY and CDR2 FYNNEI. The V end lost 5 bases, the J end lost 0 bases, and 14 bases lay between the germline ends. This CDR3 contains 15 residues. The CDR3 protein is CASSTTKGLSYEQYF. CDR3 nucleotides: TGTGCCAGCAGTACGACCAAGGGGCTCTCCTACGAGCAGTACTTC.